This T cell receptor beta chain was obtained from a study of blood T cell repertoires in COVID-19. Looking at the study overall: Donors in the United States, Italy and Spain gave samples during acute or convalescent COVID-19. Nucleic acid was either cDNA or gDNA, and it came from T cells, B-cell-depleted T cells, or PBMCs.

This table comes from immunoSEQ multiplex PCR, and its TCRdb copy is limited to in-frame clones, with some not included. The table records about 250,000 clones, approximately 90% of them present only once. After removal of 1 base from V and 5 bases from J, the junction contained 7 bases not matched to a gene. Germline CDR1 is SGHTA and CDR2 is FQGTGA. The length of the CDR3 is 16 residues. Ages ranged from 18 to 89 years, with residence in 20 to 30 US areas. Participants' reported clinical history set cohort assignment. The specimen sequenced was PBMCs or T cells enriched from blood (not recorded which). V gene TRBV7-3 combines with J gene TRBJ2-5; 10 bases fit TRBD2. The clonotype was recovered from a man in his forties who had recovered from COVID-19. The CDR3 DNA is TGTGCCAGCAGCTTAATGATAGCGGGGGGCCAGGAGACCCAGTACTTC. It translates to CASSLMIAGGQETQYF.